This T cell receptor (beta chain) came from a study of human T cells and chemical hapten exposure. Across the study: DPC at 0.01% went onto the upper back in patch tests, read at 6 days.

The time point was: patch test 2, 6 weeks after DPC sensitization. The treatment is: therapeutic diphenylcyclopropenone sensitization with weekly scalp DPC. The CDR3 contains 13 residues. V gave up 3 bases and J gave up 3 bases; unmatched junction bases: 1. The germline CDR1 and CDR2 sequences are DFQATT and SNEGSKA (reference sequence). Per the study methods: Individual samples carried between 23,224 and 690,600 TCRs, with some 100,000 as the median. TCRdb recomputed calls from the RACE reads with MiXCR, one row per CDR3 protein. The V and J calls were not made by the authors but by TCRdb's processing. The sample records approximately 350,000 distinct CDR3 sequences, roughly 6% being singletons. This clonotype has a count of ten or more.

The origin of this receptor is a young woman with alopecia areata. Some clones in this sample may be carry-over from other donors' samples. The sample consisted of whole blood, taken in connection with sensitization to the hapten diphenylcyclopropenone (DPC). This chain links TRBV20-1 with TRBJ2-1; 8 nucleotides agree with TRBD2. CDR3 loop: CSASGGGYNEQFF. CDR3 DNA sequence: TGCAGTGCTAGCGGGGGGGGCTACAATGAGCAGTTCTTC.